Following are 20 T cell receptor beta chains from one sample sequenced in a study of lymphopenia after photon versus proton radiotherapy. Sequenced by immunoSEQ multiplex PCR; TCRdb stores in-frame clones only, minus some. The sample consists of around 70,000 clones, approximately 90% of them appearing once. Sequencing used peripheral blood, obtained from a patient treated with photon-based radiotherapy. Source of these receptors: a woman in her 70s with pancreatic cancer.

This chain joins TRBV28 and TRBJ1-2; D is undetermined. Per the germline V gene, CDR1 is MDHEN and CDR2 is SYDVKM. The CDR3 has 13 residues. Trimming shortened V by 2 bases and J by 4 bases, and 8 bases separated the two germline ends. CDR3 nucleotide sequence: TGTGCCAGCAGTTTACGAGGTCCCTATGGCTACACCTTC. Encoded protein: CASSLRGPYGYTF.

The CDR3 coding sequence is TGTGCCAGCAGCTCTTCAGCGTTCCGTGGCTACACCTTC. This codes for CASSSSAFRGYTF. This rearrangement joins TRBV7-9 to TRBJ1-2; D unclear. The CDR3 consists of 13 residues. The germline V gene has CDR1 SEHNR and CDR2 FQNEAQ (reference sequence). V was trimmed by 4 bases and J by 7 bases, leaving 13 bases between them. Full variable domain (outside the CDR3, taken from reference TRBV7-9 and TRBJ1-2): DTGVSQNPRHKITKRGQNVTFRCDPISEHNRLYWYRQTLGQGPEFLTYFQNEAQLEKSRLLSDRFSAERPKGSFSTLEIQRTEQGDSAMYLCASSSSAFRGYTFGSGTRLTVV.

The rearrangement joins TRBV7-2 to TRBJ2-7, with 7 bases lining up with TRBD2. The V and J ends lost 5 bases and 0 bases, in that order; junction bases with no gene match: 7. CDR3 length: 15 residues. Germline assignment: CDR1 SGHTA and CDR2 FQGNSA. This CDR3 is CASSPSGIGSYEQYF. The DNA of the CDR3 is TGTGCCAGCAGCCCCAGCGGGATTGGCTCCTACGAGCAGTACTTC.

The V gene is TRBV7-8, the J gene TRBJ1-1, with 8 nucleotides matching TRBD1. The CDR3 consists of 19 residues. With 5 bases clipped from V and 0 bases from J, the junction kept 17 bases outside the gene matches. In germline, CDR1 is SGHVS, CDR2 FQNEAQ. CDR3 nucleotide sequence: TGTGCCAGCAGCAGATCCTACGGGACAGGAGTAGATTTGAACACTGAAGCTTTCTTT. This encodes CASSRSYGTGVDLNTEAFF.

The J gene is TRBJ2-7, the V gene TRBV4-3; D remains unclear. The ends were cut back, 0 bases at V and 5 bases at J, with 17 bases in the middle. The CDR3 length is 16 residues. Germline CDR1 is LGHNA and CDR2 is YSLEER. The CDR3, as DNA: TGCGCCAGCAGCCAAGATCTACCTCCAAAGCACCACGAGCAGTACTTC. Protein sequence: CASSQDLPPKHHEQYF.

In DNA, the CDR3 is TGCGCCAGCAGCGGTGGACAGGGTAGATTTTACGAGCAGTACTTC. It translates to CASSGGQGRFYEQYF. The rearrangement joins TRBV5-1 to TRBJ2-7, with 8 bases aligning to TRBD1. The J segment lost 4 bases and the V segment lost 4 bases, leaving 10 bases of the junction unmatched. Germline V gene sequence: CDR1 SGHRS, CDR2 YFSETQ. This CDR3 spans 15 amino acids.

V is TRBV5-6 and J is TRBJ1-2, with TRBD1 identical over 11 bases. The CDR3 is made up of 13 amino acids. With V trimmed by 3 bases and J by 8 bases, 3 bases remained unmatched. Germline V gene lookup returns CDR1 SGHDT and CDR2 YYEEEE. DNA for the CDR3: TGTGCCAGCAGCTGGACAGGGGGCAGCGGCTACACCTTC. This translates into CASSWTGGSGYTF.

In DNA form, the CDR3 reads TGTGCCAGTAGAGGTCGGGGGAGCTCCTACAATGAGCAGTTCTTC. It is translated as CASRGRGSSYNEQFF. This chain connects TRBV19 to TRBJ2-1; D is perhaps TRBD2 (6 bases). The V end was cut by 6 bases, the J end by 0 bases, with 12 bases between. This CDR3 spans 15 amino acids. Germline assignment: CDR1 LNHDA and CDR2 SQIVND (reference sequence).

The chain couples TRBV28 to TRBJ2-1, with D possibly called TRBD1 or TRBD2 (5 bases each). The CDR3 spans 15 residues. Germline CDR1 and CDR2: MDHEN and SYDVKM. Trimming left V 1 base short and J 5 bases short, with 12 bases between. DNA for the CDR3: TGTGCCAGCAGTTTATTTGTGGGGGAGCACAATGAGCAGTTCTTC. It encodes CASSLFVGEHNEQFF.

V usage is TRBV29-1 and J usage is TRBJ2-2, with TRBD1 as a possible D gene (6 bases). Germline assignment: CDR1 SQVTM and CDR2 ANQGSEA. CDR3 length equals 12 residues. V shed 1 base and J shed 6 bases, with 6 bases lying between them. In DNA, the CDR3 is TGCAGCGTTGAAGGGGGGCCCGGGGAGCTGTTTTTT. It translates to CSVEGGPGELFF.

The chain uses TRBV27 and TRBJ2-2; TRBD2 might be the D (5 bases). The CDR3 spans 14 residues. The V gene's germline CDR1 is MNHEY and CDR2 SMNVEV (reference sequence). V was cut by 9 bases and J by 0 bases, with 11 bases left in between. The CDR3 DNA sequence: TGTGCCAGAGAGGGAACTACGAACACCGGGGAGCTGTTTTTT. As protein: CAREGTTNTGELFF.

This clone was observed once. The chain links TRBV29-1 to TRBJ2-5; D perhaps matches TRBD2 (5 bases). Germline lookup yields CDR1 SQVTM and CDR2 ANQGSEA. V gave up 4 bases and J gave up 4 bases, with 10 bases separating them. The CDR3 totals 12 residues. CDR3 region: CSVVVAGETQYF. The CDR3 DNA follows: TGCAGCGTTGTGGTTGCGGGAGAGACCCAGTACTTC.

J is TRBJ2-1 and V is TRBV7-2; unclear D gene. Trimming took 2 bases from V and 8 from J, leaving 10 bases between them. CDR1 and CDR2 from the germline V gene are SGHTA and FQGNSA. CDR3 length equals 13 residues. This CDR3 reads CASSLSLDHEQFF. The CDR3 region has the DNA TGTGCCAGCAGCTTAAGCCTCGACCATGAGCAGTTCTTC. The variable domain in full, completed from reference TRBV7-2 and TRBJ2-1, reads GAGVSQSPSNKVTEKGKDVELRCDPISGHTALYWYRQSLGQGLEFLIYFQGNSAPDKSGLPSDRFSAERTGGSVSTLTIQRTQQEDSAVYLCASSLSLDHEQFFGPGTRLTVL.

The chain couples TRBV4-1 to TRBJ2-1, with no clear D. This CDR3 contains 13 residues. CDR1 is MGHRA and CDR2 is YSYEKL in the germline V gene. V was trimmed by 0 bases and J by 13 bases, leaving 13 bases between them. CDR3 coding DNA: TGCGCCAGCAGCCAAGATCGATTCGCATCTCAGTTCTTC. Translating it yields CASSQDRFASQFF.

The chain is built from TRBV7-8 and TRBJ2-7; no clear D gene. CDR3 length equals 13 residues. From germline, CDR1 is SGHVS and CDR2 FQNEAQ. The ends were cut back, 6 bases at V and 4 bases at J, with 13 bases in the middle. The CDR3 reads CASSLVTEYEQYF. The CDR3 DNA follows: TGTGCCAGCAGTCTAGTCACCGAGTACGAGCAGTACTTC.

The DNA for the CDR3 is TGTGCCAGTAGTTTTACCGGGAGGCTAAATGAGCAGTTCTTC. Protein product: CASSFTGRLNEQFF. This rearrangement joins TRBV19 to TRBJ2-1; 7 positions match TRBD2. This CDR3 spans 14 amino acids. Trimming took 5 bases from V and 7 from J; bases not matched to a gene: 8. Germline V gene data show CDR1 as LNHDA and CDR2 as SQIVND (reference sequence).

The rearrangement joins TRBV29-1 to TRBJ2-7; the D gene is possibly TRBD2 (6 bases). V was trimmed by 7 bases and J by 4 bases, leaving 14 bases between them. Germline-derived CDR1 and CDR2 are SQVTM and ANQGSEA. The CDR3 extends over 12 amino acids. The CDR3 region is CSGGDGKYEQYF. The CDR3 nucleotides are TGCAGCGGGGGGGACGGCAAGTACGAGCAGTACTTC.

The chain links TRBV14 to TRBJ2-1; D possibly corresponds to TRBD2 (6 bases). The CDR3 covers 13 residues. The germline V gene encodes CDR1 SGHDN and CDR2 FVKESK. V gave up 5 bases and J gave up 4 bases, with 9 bases separating them. CDR3 protein: CASSNGGYNEQFF. CDR3 nucleotides: TGTGCCAGCAGCAATGGAGGGTACAATGAGCAGTTCTTC.

CDR3 region: CSVGLGKTQYF. CDR3 nucleotide sequence: TGCAGCGTTGGACTAGGAAAGACCCAGTACTTC. The chain has TRBV29-1 and TRBJ2-5; TRBD2 is a possible D gene (6 bases). From germline, CDR1 is SQVTM and CDR2 ANQGSEA. This CDR3 region has 11 residues. Trimming left V 4 bases short and J 6 bases short, with 9 bases between.

This clone was observed a handful of times. The gene calls are TRBV12-5 and TRBJ2-1; D is uncertain. Germline V lookup: CDR1 LGHNT, CDR2 FRNRAP. The CDR3 length is 12 residues. The ends were cut back, 6 bases at V and 5 bases at J, with 8 bases in the middle. CDR3 residues: CASGVKHNEQFF. The CDR3 DNA follows: TGTGCTAGTGGGGTAAAACACAATGAGCAGTTCTTC.